This T cell receptor (beta chain) originates from a study of blood T cell repertoires in COVID-19. Across the study: T cells, B-cell-depleted T cells, or PBMCs supplied cDNA or gDNA.

The CDR3 has 16 residues. Germline CDR1 is ENHRY and CDR2 is SYGVKD. Trimming left V 0 bases short and J 0 bases short, with 6 bases between. Seattle researchers signed up patients amid active infection and tracked them longitudinally. Under the authors' procedure: Reference gene primer amplification yielded estimated nucleated cell counts. Data came from immunoSEQ multiplex PCR; TCRdb stores just in-frame clones and leaves some out. The DNA gave D and trimming, while V, J and clone size come from that table. This sample yields 250,000 to 350,000 clones, of which about nine tenths are seen a single time; approximately 10% belongs to the top ten.

Input material: peripheral blood. This clonotype originated in a woman younger than 45 with COVID-19, enrolled during active disease. V gene TRBV10-3 combines with J gene TRBJ2-6; D gene uncertain. In DNA form, the CDR3 reads TGTGCCATCAGTGAGTCGGCCCTCTCTGGGGCCAACGTCCTGACTTTC. Translation: CAISESALSGANVLTF.